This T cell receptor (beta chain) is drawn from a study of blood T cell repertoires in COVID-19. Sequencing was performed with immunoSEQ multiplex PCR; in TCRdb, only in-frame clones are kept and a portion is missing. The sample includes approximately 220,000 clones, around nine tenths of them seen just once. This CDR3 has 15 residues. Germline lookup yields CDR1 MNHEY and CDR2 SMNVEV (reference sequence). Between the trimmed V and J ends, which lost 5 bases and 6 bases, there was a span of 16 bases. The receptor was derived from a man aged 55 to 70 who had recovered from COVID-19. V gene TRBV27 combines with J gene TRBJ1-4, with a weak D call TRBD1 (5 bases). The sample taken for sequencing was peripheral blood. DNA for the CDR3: TGTGCCAGCAGTCCCTACCAGGGAAAGGATGAAAAACTGTTTTTT. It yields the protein CASSPYQGKDEKLFF.